A selection of T cell receptor beta chains follows, all from one sample in a study of shared clonotypes between healthy human individuals. Only in-frame clones appear in the TCRdb table, and some are missing; sequencing was by immunoSEQ multiplex PCR. The sample consists of under 1 million clones, 95% to 97% of them appearing once. Sequenced input: naive CD8+ T cells sorted from blood. These receptors all come from a man aged 25 to 40 in good health. Both conserved end residues are part of each CDR3. D genes are given only for firm matches. Size tells how often a clone was seen (once, few, many) or the class of an expanded clone, and some rows leave it out.

.	TRBV11-2	.	TRBJ2-7	12	CASSSGNYEQYF	TGTGCCAGCTCAAGCGGCAACTACGAGCAGTACTTC
.	TRBV5-4	.	TRBJ2-7	14	CASSLDQGSYEQYF	TGTGCCAGCAGCTTAGACCAGGGTTCCTACGAGCAGTACTTC
.	TRBV11-2	.	TRBJ2-2	12	CASKEATGELFF	TGTGCCAGCAAGGAGGCCACCGGGGAGCTGTTTTTT
.	TRBV6-5	.	TRBJ2-1	16	CASSYSGMSSYNEQFF	TGTGCCAGCAGTTACTCGGGGATGAGCTCCTACAATGAGCAGTTCTTC
TRBD1	TRBV7-9	.	TRBJ2-7	16	CASSLVLGTGAYEQYF	TGTGCCAGCAGCTTAGTTCTCGGGACAGGGGCCTACGAGCAGTACTTC
.	TRBV11-2	.	TRBJ2-1	17	CASSSLVPRLVYNEQFF	TGTGCCAGCAGCTCATTGGTGCCTCGACTTGTCTACAATGAGCAGTTCTTC
.	TRBV14	.	TRBJ2-1	11	CASSQTAEQFF	TGTGCCAGCAGCCAAACAGCGGAGCAGTTCTTC
TRBD2	TRBV5-1	.	TRBJ2-2	13	CATSGLATGELFF	TGCGCCACCTCGGGACTAGCGACCGGGGAGCTGTTTTTT
.	TRBV27	.	TRBJ2-7	12	CASSPLDGKQYF	TGTGCCAGCAGTCCCCTAGATGGGAAGCAGTACTTC
.	TRBV29-1	.	TRBJ2-5	9	CSVGGVQYF	TGCAGCGTTGGTGGCGTCCAGTACTTC
TRBD1	TRBV5-1	.	TRBJ2-1	14	CASSLARGPNEQFF	TGCGCCAGCAGCTTGGCCAGGGGGCCTAATGAGCAGTTCTTC
.	TRBV9	.	TRBJ1-5	14	CASSVDGGGQPQHF	TGTGCCAGCAGCGTAGACGGGGGAGGGCAGCCCCAGCATTTT
.	TRBV27	once	TRBJ2-5	16	CASSSHWTSYQETQYF	TGTGCCAGCAGTTCCCACTGGACATCTTATCAAGAGACCCAGTACTTC
TRBD1	TRBV6-5	.	TRBJ2-2	16	CASSLRTGVDTGELFF	TGTGCCAGCAGTTTGAGGACAGGGGTGGACACCGGGGAGCTGTTTTTT
.	TRBV28	.	TRBJ2-1	16	CASNPTSRGIPNEQFF	TGTGCCAGCAATCCCACATCCCGGGGGATCCCCAATGAGCAGTTCTTC
.	TRBV29-1	.	TRBJ2-2	12	CSVEGPSAELFF	TGCAGCGTTGAAGGGCCCTCGGCGGAGCTGTTTTTT